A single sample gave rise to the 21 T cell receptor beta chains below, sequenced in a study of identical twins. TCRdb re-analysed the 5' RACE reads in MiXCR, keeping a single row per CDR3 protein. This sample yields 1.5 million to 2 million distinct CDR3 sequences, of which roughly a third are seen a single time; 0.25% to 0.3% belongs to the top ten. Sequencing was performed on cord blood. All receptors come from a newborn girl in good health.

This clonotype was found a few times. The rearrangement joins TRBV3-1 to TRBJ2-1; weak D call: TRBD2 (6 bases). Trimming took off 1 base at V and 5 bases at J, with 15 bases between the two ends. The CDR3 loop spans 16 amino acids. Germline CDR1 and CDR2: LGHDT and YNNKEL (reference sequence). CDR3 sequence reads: CASSQASWLAHNEQFF. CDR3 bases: TGTGCCAGCAGCCAAGCGAGCTGGCTAGCGCACAATGAGCAGTTCTTC.

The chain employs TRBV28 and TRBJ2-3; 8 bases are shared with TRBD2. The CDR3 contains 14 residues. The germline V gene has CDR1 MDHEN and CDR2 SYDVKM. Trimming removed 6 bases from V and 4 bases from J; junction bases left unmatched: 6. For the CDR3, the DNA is TGTGCCAGCAGGGTAGCGGGGAGGCCAGATACGCAGTATTTT. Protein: CASRVAGRPDTQYF.

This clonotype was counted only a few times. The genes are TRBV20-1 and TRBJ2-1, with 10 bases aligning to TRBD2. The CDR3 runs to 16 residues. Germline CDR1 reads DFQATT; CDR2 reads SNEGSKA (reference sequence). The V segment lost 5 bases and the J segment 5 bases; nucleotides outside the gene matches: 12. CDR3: CSAGRLAGRLDNEQFF. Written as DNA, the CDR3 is TGCAGTGCTGGACGACTAGCGGGCCGACTTGACAATGAGCAGTTCTTC.

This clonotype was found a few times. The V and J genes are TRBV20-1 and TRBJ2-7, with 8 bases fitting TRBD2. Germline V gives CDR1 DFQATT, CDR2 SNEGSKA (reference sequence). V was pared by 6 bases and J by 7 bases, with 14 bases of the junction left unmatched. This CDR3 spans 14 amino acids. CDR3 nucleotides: TGCAGTGCCCAGACTAGCGTGGGGGGACGGGAGCAGTACTTC. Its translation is CSAQTSVGGREQYF.

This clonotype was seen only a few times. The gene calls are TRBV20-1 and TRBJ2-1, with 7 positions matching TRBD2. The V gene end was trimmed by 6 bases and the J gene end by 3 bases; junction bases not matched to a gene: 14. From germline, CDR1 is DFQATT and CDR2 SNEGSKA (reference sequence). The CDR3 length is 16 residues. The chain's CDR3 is CSAPGLGDRGYNEQFF. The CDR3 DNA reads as TGCAGTGCCCCCGGACTAGGAGATAGGGGCTACAATGAGCAGTTCTTC.

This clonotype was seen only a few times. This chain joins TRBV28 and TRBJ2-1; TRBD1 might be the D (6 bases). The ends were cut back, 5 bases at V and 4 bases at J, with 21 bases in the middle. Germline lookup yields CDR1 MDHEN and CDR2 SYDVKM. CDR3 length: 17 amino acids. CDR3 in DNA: TGTGCCAGCAGTACTAGGGGGAGCCTTCGCTTTTACAATGAGCAGTTCTTC. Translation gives CASSTRGSLRFYNEQFF.

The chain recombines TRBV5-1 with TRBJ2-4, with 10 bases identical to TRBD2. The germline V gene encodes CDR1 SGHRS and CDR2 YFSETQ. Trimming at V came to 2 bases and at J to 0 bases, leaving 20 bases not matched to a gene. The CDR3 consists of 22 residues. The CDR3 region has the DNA TGCGCCAGCAGCTTACTACCCTTACTAGCGGGATTACCAGCAATAGCCAAAAACATTCAGTACTTC. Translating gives CASSLLPLLAGLPAIAKNIQYF.

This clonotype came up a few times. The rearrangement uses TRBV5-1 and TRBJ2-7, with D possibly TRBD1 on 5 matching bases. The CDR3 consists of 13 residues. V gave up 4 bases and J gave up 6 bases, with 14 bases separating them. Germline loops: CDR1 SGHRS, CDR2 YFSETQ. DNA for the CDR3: TGCGCCAGCAGCATACACTCAGGGCGCGAGCAGTACTTC. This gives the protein CASSIHSGREQYF.

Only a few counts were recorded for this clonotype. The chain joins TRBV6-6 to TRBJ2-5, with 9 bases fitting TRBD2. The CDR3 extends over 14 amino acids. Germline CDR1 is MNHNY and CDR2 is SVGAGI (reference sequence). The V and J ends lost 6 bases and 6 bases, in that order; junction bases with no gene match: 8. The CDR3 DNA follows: TGTGCCAGCAGCCGCGGGGGGGCTTTAAAGACCCAGTACTTC. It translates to CASSRGGALKTQYF.

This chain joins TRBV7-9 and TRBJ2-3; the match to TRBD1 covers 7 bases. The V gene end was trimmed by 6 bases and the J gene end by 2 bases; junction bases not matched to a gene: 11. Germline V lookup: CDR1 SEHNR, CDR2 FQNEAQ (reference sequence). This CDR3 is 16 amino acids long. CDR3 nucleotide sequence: TGTGCCAGCAGTCCAAGACCGGGACAGACCACAGATACGCAGTATTTT. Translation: CASSPRPGQTTDTQYF.

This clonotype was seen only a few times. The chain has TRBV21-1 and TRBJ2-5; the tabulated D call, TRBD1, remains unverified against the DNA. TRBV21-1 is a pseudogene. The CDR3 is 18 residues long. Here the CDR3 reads CASSKVMEMWPGQETQYF. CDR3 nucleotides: TGTGCCAGCAGCAAAGTGATGGAAATGTGGCCGGGACAAGAGACCCAGTACTTC.

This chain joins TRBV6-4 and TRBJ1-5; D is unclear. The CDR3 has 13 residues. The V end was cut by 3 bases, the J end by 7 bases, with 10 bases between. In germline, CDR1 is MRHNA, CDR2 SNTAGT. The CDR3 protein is CASSEGMGQPQHF. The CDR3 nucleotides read TGTGCCAGCAGTGAAGGGATGGGGCAGCCCCAGCATTTT.

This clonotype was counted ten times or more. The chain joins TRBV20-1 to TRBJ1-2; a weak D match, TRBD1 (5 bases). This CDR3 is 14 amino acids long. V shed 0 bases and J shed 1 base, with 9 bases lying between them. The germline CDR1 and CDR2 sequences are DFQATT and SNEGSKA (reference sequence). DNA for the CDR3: TGCAGTGCTAGAGAGGGGCGGATTAACTATGGCTACACCTTC. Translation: CSAREGRINYGYTF.

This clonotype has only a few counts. The CDR3: CASSQDFTSKADTQYF. CDR3 nucleotides: TGTGCCAGCAGCCAAGATTTCACTAGCAAGGCAGATACGCAGTATTTT. The rearrangement uses TRBV3-1 and TRBJ2-3; maybe TRBD2 (6 bases). Germline lookup yields CDR1 LGHDT and CDR2 YNNKEL (reference sequence). V was shortened by 0 bases and J by 4 bases, with 14 bases between the two germline ends. There are 16 residues in the CDR3.

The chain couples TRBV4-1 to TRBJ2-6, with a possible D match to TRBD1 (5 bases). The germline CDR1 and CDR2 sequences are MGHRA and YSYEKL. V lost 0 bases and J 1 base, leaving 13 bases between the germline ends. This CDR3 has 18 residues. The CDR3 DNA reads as TGCGCCAGCAGCCAAGATTTCCTGGGGCTATCTGGGGCCAACGTCCTGACTTTC. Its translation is CASSQDFLGLSGANVLTF.

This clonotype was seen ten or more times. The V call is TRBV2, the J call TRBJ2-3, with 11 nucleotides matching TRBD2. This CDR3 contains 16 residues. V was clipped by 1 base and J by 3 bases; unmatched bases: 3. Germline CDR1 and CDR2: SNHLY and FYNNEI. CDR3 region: CASSEGLAGSTDTQYF. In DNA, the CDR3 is TGTGCCAGCAGTGAAGGACTAGCGGGGTCAACAGATACGCAGTATTTT.

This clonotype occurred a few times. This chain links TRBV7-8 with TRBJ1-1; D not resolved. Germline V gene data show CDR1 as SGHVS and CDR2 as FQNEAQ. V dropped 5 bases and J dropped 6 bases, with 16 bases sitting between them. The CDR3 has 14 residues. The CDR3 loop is CASSIQRLGPEAFF. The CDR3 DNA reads TGTGCCAGCAGCATCCAACGGTTAGGGCCTGAAGCTTTCTTT.

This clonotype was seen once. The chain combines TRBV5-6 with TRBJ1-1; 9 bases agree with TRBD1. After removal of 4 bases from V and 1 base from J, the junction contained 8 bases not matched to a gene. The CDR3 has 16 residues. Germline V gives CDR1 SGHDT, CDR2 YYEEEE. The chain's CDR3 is CASSVWTGVPNTEAFF. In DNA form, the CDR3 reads TGTGCCAGCAGCGTATGGACAGGGGTGCCGAACACTGAAGCTTTCTTT.

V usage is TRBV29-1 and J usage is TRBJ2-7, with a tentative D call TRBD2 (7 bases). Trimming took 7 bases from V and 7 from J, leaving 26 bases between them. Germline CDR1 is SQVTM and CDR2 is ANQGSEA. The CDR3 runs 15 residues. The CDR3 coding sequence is TGCAGCGGTGTCCTGCAGGGAGGGGGGTACAATGAGCAGTACTTC. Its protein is CSGVLQGGGYNEQYF.

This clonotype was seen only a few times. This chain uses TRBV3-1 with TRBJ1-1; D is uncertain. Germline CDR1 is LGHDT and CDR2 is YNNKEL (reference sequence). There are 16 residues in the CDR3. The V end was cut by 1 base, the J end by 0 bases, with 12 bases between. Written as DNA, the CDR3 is TGTGCCAGCAGCCAAGCGAGCAGACCCATGAACACTGAAGCTTTCTTT. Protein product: CASSQASRPMNTEAFF.

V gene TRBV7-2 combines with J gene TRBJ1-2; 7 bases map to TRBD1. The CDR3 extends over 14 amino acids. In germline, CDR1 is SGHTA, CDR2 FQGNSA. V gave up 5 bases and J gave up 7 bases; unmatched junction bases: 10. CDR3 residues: CASSVPRGVTGYTF. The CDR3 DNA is TGTGCCAGCAGCGTCCCCAGGGGGGTCACTGGCTACACCTTC. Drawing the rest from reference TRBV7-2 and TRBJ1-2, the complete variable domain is GAGVSQSPSNKVTEKGKDVELRCDPISGHTALYWYRQSLGQGLEFLIYFQGNSAPDKSGLPSDRFSAERTGGSVSTLTIQRTQQEDSAVYLCASSVPRGVTGYTFGSGTRLTVV.